Listed below are T cell receptor beta chains from one sample, sequenced in a study of human thymus T cells. The repertoire was sequenced with immunoSEQ multiplex PCR; TCRdb's copy has only in-frame clones and lacks some. This sample carries tens of thousands of clones, 85% to 95% of them seen once, and the ten largest clones take about 0.032%. What was sequenced was thymus tissue. These receptors all stem from a girl under three years old with a congenital heart defect but otherwise immunologically healthy. Each CDR3 is given with its conserved first and last residue. The D gene is left open where the match is weak. Expanded clones are given a class, and other clones once, few, many or no size at all.

d_gene: .; j_gene: TRBJ2-2; v_gene: TRBV28; abundance: .; CDR3aa: CASILTWGVLNTGELFF; CDR3nt: TGTGCCAGCATTCTAACTTGGGGAGTACTCAACACCGGGGAGCTGTTTTTT
d_gene: .; j_gene: TRBJ2-7; v_gene: TRBV5-4; abundance: .; CDR3aa: CASSLGVTDSYEQYF; CDR3nt: TGTGCCAGCAGCTTGGGGGTAACGGATTCCTACGAGCAGTACTTC
d_gene: .; j_gene: TRBJ1-1; v_gene: TRBV6-1; abundance: .; CDR3aa: CAARPQGQGTEAFF; CDR3nt: TGTGCCGCCCGGCCGCAAGGCCAGGGGACTGAAGCTTTCTTT
d_gene: .; j_gene: TRBJ1-1; v_gene: TRBV29-1; abundance: .; CDR3aa: CSAVNRSSKAFF; CDR3nt: TGCAGCGCCGTGAACAGGTCTAGTAAGGCTTTCTTT
d_gene: .; j_gene: TRBJ2-7; v_gene: TRBV5-4; abundance: once; CDR3aa: CASSLAGPSYEQYF; CDR3nt: TGTGCCAGCAGCTTAGCAGGGCCCTCCTACGAGCAGTACTTC
d_gene: TRBD1; j_gene: TRBJ2-7; v_gene: TRBV27; abundance: .; CDR3aa: CASSPPGTGTYEQYF; CDR3nt: TGTGCCAGCAGTCCGCCCGGGACAGGGACCTACGAGCAGTACTTC
d_gene: TRBD2; j_gene: TRBJ2-1; v_gene: TRBV27; abundance: .; CDR3aa: CASSPYLLAGDNEQFF; CDR3nt: TGTGCCAGCAGTCCTTATCTTCTAGCGGGGGACAATGAGCAGTTCTTC
d_gene: .; j_gene: TRBJ1-4; v_gene: TRBV4-1; abundance: .; CDR3aa: CASSQDSRWEKLFF; CDR3nt: TGCGCCAGCAGCCAAGATTCGCGGTGGGAAAAACTGTTTTTT
d_gene: TRBD1; j_gene: TRBJ1-2; v_gene: TRBV6-1; abundance: .; CDR3aa: CASSEPGTDYGYTF; CDR3nt: TGTGCCAGCAGTGAACCCGGGACAGACTATGGCTACACCTTC
d_gene: .; j_gene: TRBJ2-3; v_gene: TRBV7-2; abundance: .; CDR3aa: CASSPPIEPDTQYF; CDR3nt: TGTGCCAGCAGCCCTCCGATAGAACCAGATACGCAGTATTTT
d_gene: .; j_gene: TRBJ1-2; v_gene: TRBV18; abundance: .; CDR3aa: CASSPDTGLGYTF; CDR3nt: TGTGCCAGCTCACCGGACACAGGTCTTGGCTACACCTTC
d_gene: .; j_gene: TRBJ2-7; v_gene: TRBV4-3; abundance: .; CDR3aa: CASSQRRGGLGYEQYF; CDR3nt: TGCGCCAGCAGCCAACGCCGAGGCGGGCTGGGCTACGAGCAGTACTTC
d_gene: .; j_gene: TRBJ2-1; v_gene: TRBV4-3; abundance: .; CDR3aa: CASSQGGTLDEQFF; CDR3nt: TGCGCCAGCAGCCAAGGCGGGACTCTCGATGAGCAGTTCTTC
d_gene: .; j_gene: TRBJ2-1; v_gene: TRBV4-1; abundance: once; CDR3aa: CASSQARTGAQHNEQFF; CDR3nt: TGCGCCAGCAGCCAAGCCCGTACCGGGGCCCAACACAATGAGCAGTTCTTC
d_gene: TRBD2; j_gene: TRBJ2-2; v_gene: TRBV5-1; abundance: .; CDR3aa: CASSSTQRGSNTGELFF; CDR3nt: TGCGCCAGCAGCTCAACCCAGCGGGGGTCGAACACCGGGGAGCTGTTTTTT
d_gene: TRBD1; j_gene: TRBJ1-2; v_gene: TRBV4-3; abundance: .; CDR3aa: CASSPRDRAEANYGYTF; CDR3nt: TGCGCCAGCAGCCCCCGGGACAGGGCCGAAGCTAACTATGGCTACACCTTC
d_gene: .; j_gene: TRBJ2-3; v_gene: TRBV2; abundance: .; CDR3aa: CARGGTDTQYF; CDR3nt: TGTGCCAGAGGGGGCACAGATACGCAGTATTTT
d_gene: .; j_gene: TRBJ1-1; v_gene: TRBV27; abundance: .; CDR3aa: CASSLSRAPSTEAFF; CDR3nt: TGTGCCAGCAGTTTGAGTCGGGCGCCGAGCACTGAAGCTTTCTTT
d_gene: TRBD2; j_gene: TRBJ2-1; v_gene: TRBV2; abundance: .; CDR3aa: CASTNKLAGHNEQFF; CDR3nt: TGTGCCAGCACCAACAAACTAGCGGGACACAATGAGCAGTTCTTC
d_gene: TRBD1; j_gene: TRBJ2-7; v_gene: TRBV15; abundance: few; CDR3aa: CATSRGTGGYEQYF; CDR3nt: TGTGCCACCAGCAGAGGGACAGGGGGCTACGAGCAGTACTTC
d_gene: .; j_gene: TRBJ2-5; v_gene: TRBV2; abundance: .; CDR3aa: CASTGWQETQYF; CDR3nt: TGTGCCAGCACGGGATGGCAAGAGACCCAGTACTTC
d_gene: .; j_gene: TRBJ2-3; v_gene: TRBV12-5; abundance: .; CDR3aa: CASGLAPTDTQYF; CDR3nt: TGTGCTAGTGGTTTGGCCCCCACAGATACGCAGTATTTT
d_gene: .; j_gene: TRBJ2-6; v_gene: TRBV11-2; abundance: .; CDR3aa: CASSLPSGGANVLTF; CDR3nt: TGTGCCAGCAGCTTACCCAGTGGTGGGGCCAACGTCCTGACTTTC
d_gene: .; j_gene: TRBJ2-1; v_gene: TRBV27; abundance: .; CDR3aa: CASSDPLLHDNEQFF; CDR3nt: TGTGCCAGCAGTGACCCCCTATTGCATGACAATGAGCAGTTCTTC
d_gene: .; j_gene: TRBJ1-1; v_gene: TRBV29-1; abundance: .; CDR3aa: CSVVGERMNTEAFF; CDR3nt: TGCAGCGTTGTGGGGGAACGAATGAACACTGAAGCTTTCTTT
d_gene: .; j_gene: TRBJ2-3; v_gene: TRBV15; abundance: .; CDR3aa: CATSRGRSDTQYF; CDR3nt: TGTGCCACCAGCAGAGGGAGATCGGATACGCAGTATTTT
d_gene: TRBD1; j_gene: TRBJ2-2; v_gene: TRBV5-1; abundance: .; CDR3aa: CASSLVWEQGHGELFF; CDR3nt: TGCGCCAGCAGCCTCGTTTGGGAACAGGGGCACGGGGAGCTGTTTTTT
d_gene: TRBD2; j_gene: TRBJ2-2; v_gene: TRBV9; abundance: .; CDR3aa: CASSARLAGGTGELFF; CDR3nt: TGTGCCAGCAGCGCCCGACTAGCGGGAGGCACCGGGGAGCTGTTTTTT
d_gene: .; j_gene: TRBJ2-3; v_gene: TRBV7-8; abundance: .; CDR3aa: CASSRRGLPLTDTQYF; CDR3nt: TGTGCCAGCAGCAGGAGGGGGTTACCTCTCACAGATACGCAGTATTTT
d_gene: .; j_gene: TRBJ1-5; v_gene: TRBV4-1; abundance: .; CDR3aa: CASSQVGGPIDQPQHF; CDR3nt: TGCGCCAGCAGCCAAGTTGGGGGGCCTATTGATCAGCCCCAGCATTTT
d_gene: .; j_gene: TRBJ1-2; v_gene: TRBV5-6; abundance: .; CDR3aa: CASSLEGERTNYGYTF; CDR3nt: TGTGCCAGCAGCTTGGAGGGAGAAAGGACTAACTATGGCTACACCTTC
d_gene: TRBD1; j_gene: TRBJ1-2; v_gene: TRBV9; abundance: once; CDR3aa: CASSVWQGAYYGYTF; CDR3nt: TGTGCCAGCAGCGTATGGCAGGGGGCCTACTATGGCTACACCTTC
d_gene: TRBD2; j_gene: TRBJ2-7; v_gene: TRBV7-2; abundance: .; CDR3aa: CASTPSPPSGKVNEQYF; CDR3nt: TGTGCCAGCACCCCTAGCCCCCCTAGCGGGAAGGTTAACGAGCAGTACTTC
d_gene: TRBD1; j_gene: TRBJ1-1; v_gene: TRBV7-9; abundance: .; CDR3aa: CASSCGDRGREVAFF; CDR3nt: TGTGCCAGCAGCTGTGGGGACAGGGGGCGAGAGGTAGCTTTCTTT
d_gene: .; j_gene: TRBJ1-1; v_gene: TRBV7-8; abundance: .; CDR3aa: CASSLANSLGAFF; CDR3nt: TGTGCCAGCAGCTTAGCGAACTCCCTTGGGGCTTTCTTT